Reported below is one T cell receptor (beta chain). Some clones are missing from TCRdb's copy, which holds only in-frame ones; the method was immunoSEQ multiplex PCR. The profile covers 90,000 to 120,000 clones, with roughly 92% appearing a single time and approximately 1.2% taken by the ten largest. This record belongs to a study of T cell changes during pregnancy in multiple sclerosis. CDR3 size: 14 residues. Trimming took 1 base from V and 2 from J, leaving 7 bases between them. Per the germline V gene, CDR1 is SGHTA and CDR2 is FQGNSA. Sequencing was performed on peripheral blood, taken in the second trimester of pregnancy. The receptor was isolated from a female donor with multiple sclerosis, enrolled in a pregnancy study. V gene TRBV7-2 combines with J gene TRBJ2-3; D is possibly TRBD1 (5 bases). CDR3 bases: TGTGCCAGCAGCTTAGGACAGTTCACAGATACGCAGTATTTT. Protein: CASSLGQFTDTQYF.